This T cell receptor (beta chain) was sequenced during a study of cytomegalovirus exposure and HLA in healthy donors. Generated by immunoSEQ multiplex PCR, the TCRdb table keeps only in-frame clones and is missing some. The sample carries more than 90,000 clones, around 88% recorded once. Study-wide results and limits: Among the CMV-associated chains, a few were confirmed in vitro as specific for CMV antigens. Listed as cytomegalovirus-associated were 150 or so TCR beta chains. Subsequent analysis of the 95 to 150 validation repertoires found a tendency for first-cohort TCR clusters to co-occur.

In regard to this clone: Its target is not known.

The donors were part of the roughly 130-subject validation cohort, which stood apart from the roughly 670-subject first cohort. This clonotype was sampled from a young man in good health and CMV-seronegative. The sequenced sample consisted of PBMCs.

CDR3: CASSFRGNFGTEAFF. CDR3 DNA sequence: TGTGCCAGCAGCTTTCGAGGAAACTTCGGAACTGAAGCTTTCTTT. V is TRBV7-9 and J is TRBJ1-1; no clear D gene. Germline V gene data show CDR1 as SEHNR and CDR2 as FQNEAQ (reference sequence). Trimming left V 3 bases short and J 5 bases short, with 16 bases between. The CDR3 spans 15 residues.